This TCR beta chain stems from a study of graft-versus-host responses after intestinal transplantation. Overall study findings and caveats: GvH clones appeared in recipient marrow, some first in ileum or blood.

V was pared by 1 base and J by 3 bases, with 10 bases between. The germline gives CDR1 SGHNT, CDR2 YENEEA. The CDR3 runs 14 residues. The assay was immunoSEQ multiplex PCR, and TCRdb's table has in-frame clones only and misses some. The data contain more than 80,000 clones, around 83% of them singletons. To note about this clone: Its antigen is currently unknown.

Specimen: unstimulated CD8+ T cells sorted from spleen or lymph node cells, collected before intestinal transplant. This chain connects TRBV11-3 to TRBJ2-7, with D possibly TRBD1 on 6 matching bases. The receptor's source is a human donor who received an intestinal transplant. CDR3 DNA sequence: TGTGCCAGCAGCTTAGGGCAGGGGAACTACGAGCAGTACTTC. Its protein product is CASSLGQGNYEQYF.